This T cell receptor (beta chain) was retrieved from a study of shared clonotypes between healthy human individuals (dated by TCRdb to about 2020). Looking at the study overall: Three men and two women, aged 18 to 49 years, made up the cohort. For each donor, three plates each were used for CD4 naive and CD4 memory, two plates were used for CD8 naive, and one plate was used for CD8 memory. The study deeply sequenced blood TCR repertoires of roughly five healthy adults to estimate repertoire size and the extent of clonotype sharing between individuals. Per donor, leukapheresis produced somewhere between about 0.8 and 9 billion PBMCs. To increase sequencing depth and limit assay-specific biases, different laboratories used diverse techniques to prepare libraries and sequence TCR repertoires. What the research found in general, with its limitations: Sampling was restricted to blood, and TCR repertoires in tissues likely differ from the TCR repertoires found in blood. Based on pairwise subsampling, the degree of clonotype sharing among donors was expected to be affected by sequencing depth. Rarefaction of sorted-subset datasets indicated incomplete sequencing despite the large sequencing depth. Estimated clonotype richness was generally larger for naive than for memory subsets. Because the study included a small number of donors, the genetic and exposure-history diversity represented was limited. Higher generation probabilities were observed for clonotypes shared by all four sorted-subset donors than for non-shared clonotypes. When several donors were compared, the shared fraction of clonotypes was roughly 4.8% for naive CD4, more than 3% for naive CD8, roughly 2.3% for memory CD4, and less than 0.5% for memory CD8.

Healthy HIV-negative adults with no recently reported acute infections or vaccinations were included as donors. Only Caucasian adults living in Nashville, Tennessee, USA were represented among the donors. Magnetic negative selection was used to enrich CD4+ T cells, after which naive cells were positively selected on CD45RA and the negative fraction became the memory subset. Blood was obtained by leukapheresis, after which PBMCs were separated by Ficoll-Histopaque density gradient centrifugation and cryopreserved in liquid nitrogen vapor phase. Purity and quantity of every magnetically sorted T cell population were checked by analytical flow cytometry. Each sorted fraction had its genomic DNA isolated and then quantified by UV absorbance on a Nanodrop 2000c. Points on this clone: Its antigen remains unidentified. There are no base qualities to consult, and no much larger clone falls within one base.

Looking up the germline V gene (reference sequence) yields CDR1 MNHEY and CDR2 SMNVEV. Between the V and J ends, shortened by 8 bases and 4 bases respectively, the junction contains 18 bases. Including the terminal cysteine and phenylalanine, the CDR3 comprises 14 residues. This entry keeps only the CDR3 DNA: 42 bases, framed from base 1. TCR CDR3 regions were amplified from genomic DNA by multiplex PCR using the deep immunoSEQ assay. Extracted genomic DNA from each cell subset was spread evenly across all wells of several immunoSEQ 96-well plates, with each plate serving as a replicate. Each replicate PCR for sorted subsets received around 210 ng genomic DNA, equal to about 30,000 T cell genomes. Purified libraries were quantified with a Qubit 3.0 fluorometer, sized on a Bioanalyzer 2100, and re-quantified with the KAPA Library Quantification kit. Every immunoSEQ 96-well plate was sequenced on a dedicated single-read 150-cycle Illumina NextSeq 550 flow cell. The authors processed their data as follows. Because the immunoSEQ output included only junctional sequences and no quality scores, the filtering could not be the same as the filtering used for full-length reads. Sequences were annotated with PyIR, a Python wrapper for IgBLAST v1.9, using IMGT germline references to assign V/J genes and CDR3. Reads were removed for weak V/J assignments (E-value above 1e-6), missing CDR3, stop codons, out-of-frame junctions, or ambiguous translated residues. V3J clonotypes were defined as sequences sharing an identical inferred V gene, J gene, and CDR3 amino acid sequence. The percentage overlap between two repertoires was calculated by dividing the number of shared unique clonotypes by the size of the smaller repertoire. Richness of each repertoire was evaluated using RTK rarefaction, the Chao1 estimator, and Recon v2.1 estimates of unobserved clonotypes. Generation probabilities were computed with OLGA for all TCRbeta clonotypes obtained by the gDNA method from several donors. As stored in TCRdb, this immuneACCESS dataset retains in-frame rearrangements with V and J assigned. A fraction of the clones does not appear; measured against another copy, unresolved V genes explain less than half of the discrepancy, and the remainder lacks a known reason. The DNA gave D and trimming, while V, J and clone size come from that table. For this sample the table gives some 1.5 million clones, of which roughly 98% were detected only once. The ten largest account for 0.4% to 0.55% of the sample.

Sequences were obtained from naive CD4+ T cells sorted from blood. In light of the paper, this sample's cell subset or site label describes: CD45RA+ positively selected. The chain couples TRBV27 to TRBJ2-7; perhaps TRBD2 is the D gene, with 6 bases matching. This sequence originates from a man between 25 and 39 years old in good health. The sequenced DNA is TGTGCCAGCTCAGTTTCGGGACTCCGGTACGAGCAGTACTTC. It is translated as CASSVSGLRYEQYF.